This T cell receptor (beta chain) was obtained from a study of blood T cell repertoires in COVID-19. Across the study: T cells, B-cell-depleted T cells, or PBMCs supplied cDNA or gDNA.

Produced via immunoSEQ multiplex PCR; TCRdb's table is partial and in-frame only. The sample yields 260,000 or so clones, around 90% seen once. Sequencing was performed on PBMCs or T cells enriched from blood (not recorded which). The clonotype was recovered from a woman in her 30s with acute COVID-19.

The CDR3 loop is CASSTATGVYGYTF. The CDR3 region has the DNA TGCGCCAGCAGTACTGCGACGGGGGTCTATGGCTACACCTTC. V and J are TRBV5-1 and TRBJ1-2; D perhaps matches TRBD1 (5 bases). CDR1 is SGHRS, CDR2 YFSETQ, per germline. V was shortened by 5 bases and J by 4 bases, with 15 bases between the two germline ends. The CDR3 sequence is 14 residues long.